This T cell receptor beta chain emerged from a study of blood T cell repertoires in COVID-19. The CDR3 extends over 14 amino acids. Germline V CDR1 and CDR2: SGHVS, FQNEAQ. Deletions cut 0 bases from V and 2 bases from J, with 7 bases between. Per the original data handling: Amplification of reference gene primers provided the estimated nucleated cell counts. Data came from immunoSEQ multiplex PCR; TCRdb stores just in-frame clones and leaves some out. D and trimming were read from the DNA, whereas the V and J calls and clone size are those reported in that table. Of 130,000 to 150,000 clones listed, 70% to 90% are singletons.

This rearrangement joins TRBV7-8 to TRBJ1-2; D remains ambiguous. Sequenced: PBMCs or T cells enriched from blood (not recorded which). The clonotype was recovered from a woman aged 40 to 50 who had recovered from COVID-19. The CDR3 here is CASSLAGSNYGYTF. The CDR3 region has the DNA TGTGCCAGCAGCTTAGCGGGCAGCAACTATGGCTACACCTTC.